The 25 T cell receptor beta chains below all came from one sample that was sequenced in a study of T cell repertoires in cytomegalovirus infection. TCRdb recomputed calls from the reads with MiXCR, one row per CDR3 protein. The sample records hundreds of thousands of distinct CDR3 sequences, approximately 24% being singletons. The material sequenced was CD8+ T cells from PBMCs. These receptors originate from a human donor in good health (CMV status not recorded). Some clones in this sample may be carry-over from other donors' samples.

This clonotype was recorded a few times. The rearrangement uses TRBV6-8 and TRBJ2-1, with D perhaps given as TRBD1 or TRBD2 (6 bases each). The CDR3 extends over 15 amino acids. Germline V CDR1 and CDR2: MNHGY, SAAAGT. Trimming pared 0 bases from V and 6 bases from J, leaving 12 bases between. The CDR3 DNA follows: TGTGCCAGCAGTTACTCGCAGGGGAGGACCAATGAGCAGTTCTTC. It yields the protein CASSYSQGRTNEQFF.

CDR3 protein: CSVLAGLGYNEQFF. CDR3 DNA sequence: TGCAGCGTTTTAGCGGGCTTAGGTTACAATGAGCAGTTCTTC. The chain employs TRBV29-1 and TRBJ2-1; 7 nucleotides align to TRBD2. Trimming at V came to 5 bases and at J to 4 bases, leaving 8 bases not matched to a gene. The germline CDR1 and CDR2 sequences are SQVTM and ANQGSEA. This CDR3 comprises 14 residues.

This rearrangement joins TRBV10-3 to TRBJ2-1, with TRBD2 identical over 10 bases. V shed 7 bases, J shed 10 bases, and the junction held 7 bases outside the gene matches. Germline V lookup: CDR1 ENHRY, CDR2 SYGVKD. The CDR3 is 13 residues long. CDR3 region: CAIMSGGATEQFF. The CDR3 DNA sequence: TGTGCCATCATGAGCGGGGGGGCCACGGAGCAGTTCTTC.

This clonotype was seen repeatedly, ten times or more. The chain recombines TRBV7-8 with TRBJ1-1, with 9 positions matching TRBD1. This CDR3 has 15 amino acids. Unmatched junction bases numbered 7, after V lost 3 bases and J lost 5 bases. Per the germline V gene, CDR1 is SGHVS and CDR2 is FQNEAQ. The CDR3, as DNA: TGTGCCAGCAGCTTGGGGGGACAGGGAATGACTGAAGCTTTCTTT. Translation: CASSLGGQGMTEAFF.

This clonotype was detected many times. The chain uses TRBV7-9 and TRBJ2-4; D perhaps matches TRBD1 (6 bases). Germline lookup yields CDR1 SEHNR and CDR2 FQNEAQ (reference sequence). V gave up 3 bases and J gave up 1 base, with 13 bases separating them. CDR3 length: 16 residues. The CDR3 bases are TGTGCCAGCAGCTTCTACAGGGACGAGGCCAAAAACATTCAGTACTTC. Translation gives CASSFYRDEAKNIQYF.

This clonotype appeared a few times. A much larger clone is a single base away; this may be a read error. The V gene is TRBV5-5, the J gene TRBJ2-7; TRBD1 or TRBD2 may be the D gene (5 bases each). The V end lost 3 bases, the J end lost 1 base, and 5 bases lay between the germline ends. Germline V gene data show CDR1 as SGHKS and CDR2 as YYEKEE (reference sequence). CDR3 size: 12 residues. CDR3 protein: CASSWGSYEQYV. The CDR3 nucleotides are TGTGCCAGCAGCTGGGGGTCCTACGAGCAGTACGTC.

V and J are TRBV28 and TRBJ1-1; D is unresolved. The CDR3 covers 12 residues. From germline, CDR1 is MDHEN and CDR2 SYDVKM. V shed 11 bases and J shed 3 bases, with 13 bases lying between them. Here the CDR3 reads CASHYKDTEAFF. Written as DNA, the CDR3 is TGTGCCTCACATTACAAGGACACTGAAGCTTTCTTT.

This clonotype was recorded a few times. This chain joins TRBV9 and TRBJ2-5; weak D call: TRBD2 (6 bases). The germline V gene has CDR1 SGDLS and CDR2 YYNGEE. Trimming removed 3 bases from V and 5 bases from J, with 14 bases in between. The CDR3 contains 14 residues. The CDR3 DNA follows: TGTGCCAGCAGCGCCTCGGGCGCGGGGGAGACCCAGTACTTC. Protein sequence: CASSASGAGETQYF.

This clonotype has a handful of counts. The chain employs TRBV24-1 and TRBJ1-2, with 7 positions matching TRBD1. The CDR3 is made up of 15 amino acids. Unmatched junction bases numbered 8, after V lost 2 bases and J lost 6 bases. Germline V CDR1 and CDR2: KGHDR, SFDVKD. The CDR3 reads CATSDSKLTGNGYTF. The DNA of the CDR3 is TGTGCCACCAGTGATTCGAAACTGACAGGGAATGGCTACACCTTC.

This clonotype was recorded many times. The CDR3 nucleotides read TGTGCCAGCAGCTCTCAGACAGGGGGCATGAAGACCCAGTACTTC. Residues: CASSSQTGGMKTQYF. The chain recombines TRBV7-8 with TRBJ2-5; 10 bases match TRBD1. Germline loops: CDR1 SGHVS, CDR2 FQNEAQ. There are 15 residues in the CDR3. The V segment lost 4 bases and the J segment 6 bases; nucleotides outside the gene matches: 8.

The count of this clonotype is one. The CDR3 here is CASSLEGLTFF. CDR3 in DNA: TGTGCCAGCAGCTTGGAAGGGTTAACTTTCTTT. The chain joins TRBV5-4 to TRBJ1-1; D is uncertain. The CDR3 contains 11 residues. From germline, CDR1 is SGHNT and CDR2 YYREEE (reference sequence). V was pared by 0 bases and J by 12 bases, with 9 bases between.

In its sample, this clonotype was seen a few times. V gene TRBV7-9 combines with J gene TRBJ2-1; D may be TRBD1 (5 bases). This CDR3 region has 15 residues. CDR1 SEHNR and CDR2 FQNEAQ come from the germline V gene (reference sequence). V was clipped by 1 base and J by 6 bases, with 13 bases between them. The CDR3 DNA reads TGTGCCAGCAGCTTAGGATTGGGGCGGAGCAATGAGCAGTTCTTC. Residues: CASSLGLGRSNEQFF.

This clonotype was seen a few times. The chain is built from TRBV28 and TRBJ1-1; D is ambiguous. Germline CDR1 and CDR2: MDHEN and SYDVKM. V gave up 4 bases and J gave up 0 bases, with 12 bases separating them. The CDR3 covers 15 residues. CDR3: CASSSQITVNTEAFF. The CDR3 bases are TGTGCCAGCAGTTCCCAAATTACGGTGAACACTGAAGCTTTCTTT.

This rearrangement joins TRBV20-1 to TRBJ1-1; D remains ambiguous. This CDR3 is built from 12 residues. Germline V lookup: CDR1 DFQATT, CDR2 SNEGSKA (reference sequence). V lost 0 bases and J lost 4, with 6 bases in between. CDR3 sequence: CSARDISTEAFF. The CDR3 DNA reads as TGCAGTGCTAGAGATATTTCCACTGAAGCTTTCTTT.

The V call is TRBV7-3, the J call TRBJ2-1; TRBD1 is a possible D gene (6 bases). The CDR3 length is 15 residues. Germline V gene data show CDR1 as SGHTA and CDR2 as FQGTGA. Trimming pared 2 bases from V and 4 bases from J, leaving 12 bases between. The CDR3 is CASSLVPGVYNEQFF. In DNA, the CDR3 is TGTGCCAGCAGCTTAGTTCCAGGGGTATACAATGAGCAGTTCTTC.

There are a few counts of this clonotype. The V and J genes are TRBV10-3 and TRBJ2-3; the match to TRBD1 covers 8 bases. The CDR3 extends over 14 amino acids. CDR1 is ENHRY and CDR2 is SYGVKD in the germline V gene. V lost 7 bases to trimming and J lost 2 bases; unmatched junction nucleotides: 5. The CDR3 DNA reads as TGTGCCATCAATGGGGACAGGTACACAGATACGCAGTATTTT. Translation: CAINGDRYTDTQYF.

This clonotype was observed many times. V usage is TRBV7-2 and J usage is TRBJ1-1; 7 bases are a match to TRBD1. This CDR3 region has 13 residues. CDR1 SGHTA and CDR2 FQGNSA come from the germline V gene. After removal of 3 bases from V and 4 bases from J, the junction contained 2 bases not matched to a gene. In DNA, the CDR3 is TGTGCCAGCAGCTTCGGACAGGCCACTGAAGCTTTCTTT. Translated, it gives CASSFGQATEAFF. Using reference TRBV7-2 and TRBJ1-1 for the parts outside the CDR3, the full variable domain is GAGVSQSPSNKVTEKGKDVELRCDPISGHTALYWYRQSLGQGLEFLIYFQGNSAPDKSGLPSDRFSAERTGGSVSTLTIQRTQQEDSAVYLCASSFGQATEAFFGQGTRLTVV.

The chain combines TRBV18 with TRBJ1-2; D possibly corresponds to TRBD1 (5 bases). The CDR3 contains 14 residues. The V end lost 6 bases, the J end lost 8 bases, and 19 bases lay between the germline ends. Germline CDR1 and CDR2: KGHSH and LQKENI. This CDR3 is CASSARGALEGYTF. The CDR3 bases are TGTGCCAGCTCCGCCCGCGGGGCACTGGAGGGCTACACCTTC. Supplemented by reference TRBV18 and TRBJ1-2, the full variable domain reads NAGVMQNPRHLVRRRGQEARLRCSPMKGHSHVYWYRQLPEEGLKFMVYLQKENIIDESGMPKERFSAEFPKEGPSILRIQQVVRGDSAAYFCASSARGALEGYTFGSGTRLTVV.

This clonotype was recorded a few times. The chain combines TRBV2 with TRBJ2-7; 7 positions match TRBD1. Looked up from germline, CDR1 is SNHLY and CDR2 is FYNNEI. J gave up 7 bases and V 7 bases, and 4 bases lay outside the gene matches. The CDR3 is 11 amino acids. The CDR3: CASKGAREQYV. The CDR3, as DNA: TGTGCCAGCAAGGGGGCGAGGGAGCAGTACGTC.

This clonotype appeared many times. The chain has TRBV6-1 and TRBJ1-2, with unresolved D. The germline CDR1 and CDR2 sequences are MNHNS and SASEGT. V lost 8 bases, J lost 7 bases, and 11 bases lay in between. This CDR3 comprises 11 residues. CDR3 region: CASLGGFGYTF. The CDR3 coding sequence is TGTGCCAGCCTGGGAGGGTTTGGCTACACCTTC.

V and J are TRBV29-1 and TRBJ2-2; D might be TRBD2 (5 bases). The germline CDR1 and CDR2 sequences are SQVTM and ANQGSEA. CDR3 length: 16 residues. V gave up 3 bases and J gave up 0 bases, with 14 bases separating them. CDR3 bases: TGCAGCGTTGATAAGCAGCGAGCGGCGAACACCGGGGAGCTGTTTTTT. Its translation is CSVDKQRAANTGELFF.

Ten or more counts support this clonotype. The CDR3 is CASSLIAGATTYNEQFF. The CDR3 DNA follows: TGTGCCAGCAGCCTCATAGCGGGGGCCACCACCTACAATGAGCAGTTCTTC. V and J are TRBV7-6 and TRBJ2-1; TRBD2 matches 9 bases. The ends lost 5 bases at V and 2 bases at J; junction bases unmatched: 10. This CDR3 has 17 amino acids. The germline V gene encodes CDR1 SGHVS and CDR2 FNYEAQ.

This clonotype was detected many times. The chain recombines TRBV4-1 with TRBJ1-1, with D tentatively TRBD1 (5 bases). Trimming took 0 bases from V and 0 from J, leaving 8 bases between them. CDR3 length: 15 residues. Germline CDR1 reads MGHRA; CDR2 reads YSYEKL. The DNA for the CDR3 is TGCGCCAGCAGCCAAGAGGGGGGGATGAACACTGAAGCTTTCTTT. Translation gives CASSQEGGMNTEAFF.

This clonotype was found a few times. The chain carries TRBV15 and TRBJ1-5, with D maybe TRBD1 (6 bases). Looked up from germline, CDR1 is LNHNV and CDR2 is YYDKDF (reference sequence). This CDR3 is built from 15 residues. Trimming took off 0 bases at V and 7 bases at J, with 13 bases between the two ends. This CDR3 is CATSRDRGAGQPQHF. CDR3 bases: TGTGCCACCAGCAGAGATAGGGGGGCAGGGCAGCCCCAGCATTTT. Based on the CDR3 plus reference TRBV15 and TRBJ1-5, the full variable domain is DAMVIQNPRYQVTQFGKPVTLSCSQTLNHNVMYWYQQKSSQAPKLLFHYYDKDFNNEADTPDNFQSRRPNTSFCFLDIRSPGLGDTAMYLCATSRDRGAGQPQHFGDGTRLSIL.

The chain carries TRBV6-5 and TRBJ1-5, with unresolved D. The CDR3 is 15 amino acids. From germline, CDR1 is MNHEY and CDR2 SVGAGI. The V end was cut by 0 bases, the J end by 6 bases, with 12 bases between. The CDR3 DNA is TGTGCCAGCAGTTACTCGCAGAGGGCGAGTCAGCCCCAGCATTTT. It codes for CASSYSQRASQPQHF.